Sequencing of this T cell receptor beta chain was carried out in a study of blood T cell repertoires in COVID-19 (dated by TCRdb to 2020 to 2022). Study-wide context: Samples covering the acute and convalescent phases of COVID-19 were provided by collaborators in the United States, Italy and Spain. The repertoires were released in a freely available public database meant as a resource for research on the immune response to SARS-CoV-2. The material from the prospective study consisted of cDNA or gDNA derived from T cells, B-cell-depleted T cells, or PBMCs. Where available, HLA class I and class II types were taken from metadata supplied by the sample provider and were not determined by assay-based typing. The dataset comprised deeply sampled blood TCRbeta repertoires from subjects exposed to, actively infected with, or recovered from COVID-19. The sample metadata nearly always contained a de-identified subject ID, COVID-19 status, age in years and sex. Samples came from the ongoing ImmuneRACE study (first 160 participants) plus 1,254 subjects from 6 global collaborators.

Paper-wide results and their limitations: How much clinical and demographic metadata was included differed by source and by participant, and the metadata was provided uncurated.

The collaborating institutions used their own protocols to collect whole blood in K2EDTA tubes. Collaborator samples were shipped for TCRbeta analysis as frozen whole blood, isolated PBMCs, or DNA extracted from either sample type. Notes on this clone: Its antigen is unknown. Within one base of it there is no much larger clone, and no base qualities were kept.

The immunoSEQ Assay, a bias-controlled multiplex PCR, was used to amplify TCRbeta CDR3 regions from genomic DNA. In the authors' own workflow: The number of nucleated cells in each sample was estimated from the amplification of reference gene primers within the assay. To quantify the absolute abundance of each unique TCRbeta CDR3 rearrangement, sequence reads were collapsed and filtered. For each sample, productive Simpson clonality was calculated as the square root of Simpson's diversity index across productive rearrangements. TCRdb re-hosts the immuneACCESS table, in-frame sequences only. Its copies lack some clones; in the studies checked, an unresolved V gene accounts for under half of them, and the cause for the rest is not known. V and J calls and clone size are those listed in that table; D and trimming were worked out from the DNA. A total of under 250,000 clones appear in this sample, 75% to 85% of them only once. The top ten hold less than 6.5% of the sample.

The junction shows trimming of 5 bases on V and 8 bases on J, plus 10 bases between the germline ends. The CDR1 and CDR2 encoded by the germline V gene (reference sequence) are SGHAT and FQDESV. Counted from cysteine to phenylalanine, this CDR3 has 11 amino acids. Solely the CDR3 DNA is kept, with 33 bases framed from the first base. Sequenced material: peripheral blood. This TCR came from a human donor in a cohort sampled during active COVID-19. The rearrangement joined TRBV11-1 to TRBJ2-7; TRBD2 could be the D gene, as 5 bases match. The CDR3 protein is CASSPDGKQYF. The nucleotide sequence is TGTGCCAGCAGCCCCGACGGGAAGCAGTACTTC.